This T cell receptor (beta chain) was recovered during a study of control samples from healthy donors and cancer patients. Germline CDR1 SGHNT, CDR2 YYREEE (reference sequence). The germline V and J ends were trimmed by 0 bases and 8 bases, with 12 bases remaining between them. The CDR3 loop spans 14 amino acids. Clones were read by immunoSEQ multiplex PCR, and TCRdb kept only the in-frame ones, dropping some. Here the sample spans 35,000 to 55,000 clones, 87% being singletons. This clone appeared once. The rearrangement joins TRBV5-4 to TRBJ2-1; maybe TRBD1 (6 bases). The sample taken for sequencing was PBMCs. The source of this sequence is an older woman with lung cancer. The CDR3 loop reads CASSLEGRGDEQFF. CDR3 sequence (DNA): TGTGCCAGCAGCTTGGAAGGCAGGGGCGATGAGCAGTTCTTC.